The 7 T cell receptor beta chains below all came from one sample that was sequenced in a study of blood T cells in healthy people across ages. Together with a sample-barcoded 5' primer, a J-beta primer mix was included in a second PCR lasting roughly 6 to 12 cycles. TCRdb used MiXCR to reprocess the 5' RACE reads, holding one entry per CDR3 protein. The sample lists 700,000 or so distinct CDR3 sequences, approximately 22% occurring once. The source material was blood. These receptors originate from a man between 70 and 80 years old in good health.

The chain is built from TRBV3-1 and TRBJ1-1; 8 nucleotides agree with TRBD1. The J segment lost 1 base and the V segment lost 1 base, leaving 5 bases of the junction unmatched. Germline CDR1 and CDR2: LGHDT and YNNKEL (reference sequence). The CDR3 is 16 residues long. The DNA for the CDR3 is TGTGCCAGCAGCCAAGCGCGGACAGGGCAGAACACTGAAGCTTTCTTT. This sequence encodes CASSQARTGQNTEAFF.

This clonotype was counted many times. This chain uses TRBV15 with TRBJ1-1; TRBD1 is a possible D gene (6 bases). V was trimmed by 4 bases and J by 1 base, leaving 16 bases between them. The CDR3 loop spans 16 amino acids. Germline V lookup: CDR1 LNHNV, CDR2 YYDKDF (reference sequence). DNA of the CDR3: TGTGCCACCAGCAAAGCACCGGGACAATGGAACACTGAAGCTTTCTTT. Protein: CATSKAPGQWNTEAFF.

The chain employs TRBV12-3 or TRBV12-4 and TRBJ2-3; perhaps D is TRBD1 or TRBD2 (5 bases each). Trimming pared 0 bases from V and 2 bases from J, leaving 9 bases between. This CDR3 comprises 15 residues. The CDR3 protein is CASSLATGATDTQYF. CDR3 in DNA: TGTGCCAGCAGTTTAGCGACCGGGGCCACAGATACGCAGTATTTT.

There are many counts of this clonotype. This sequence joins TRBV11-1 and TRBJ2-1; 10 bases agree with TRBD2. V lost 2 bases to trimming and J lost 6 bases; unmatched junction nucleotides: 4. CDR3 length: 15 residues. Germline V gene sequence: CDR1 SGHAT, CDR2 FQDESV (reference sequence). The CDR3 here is CASSLLRTSGNEQFF. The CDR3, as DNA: TGTGCCAGCAGCTTACTGCGGACTAGCGGCAATGAGCAGTTCTTC.

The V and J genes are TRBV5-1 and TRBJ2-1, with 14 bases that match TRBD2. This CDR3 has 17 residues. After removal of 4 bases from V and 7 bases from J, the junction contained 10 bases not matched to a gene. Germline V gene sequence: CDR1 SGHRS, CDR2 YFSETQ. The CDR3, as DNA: TGCGCCAGCAGCACGGACCCGGGACTAGCGGGAGTTAATGAGCAGTTCTTC. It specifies CASSTDPGLAGVNEQFF.

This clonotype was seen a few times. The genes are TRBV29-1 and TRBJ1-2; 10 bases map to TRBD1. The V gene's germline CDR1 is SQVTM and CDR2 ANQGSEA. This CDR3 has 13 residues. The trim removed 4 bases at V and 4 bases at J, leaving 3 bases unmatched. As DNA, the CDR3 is TGCAGCGTTGTGACAGGGGGCACCTATGGCTACACCTTC. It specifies CSVVTGGTYGYTF.

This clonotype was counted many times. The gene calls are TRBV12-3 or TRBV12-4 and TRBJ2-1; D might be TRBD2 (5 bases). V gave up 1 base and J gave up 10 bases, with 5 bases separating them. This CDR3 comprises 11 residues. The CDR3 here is CASSLVAEQFF. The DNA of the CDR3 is TGTGCCAGCAGTTTAGTAGCGGAGCAGTTCTTC.